The 7 T cell receptor beta chains below all came from one sample that was sequenced in a study of Ad26.COV2.S vaccination and SARS-CoV-2 variants. The treatment is: about 20 received Ad26.COV2.S at low or high dose, single or two shots; 5 received placebo; per-sample allocation not given. Day 63 after the first vaccine or placebo injection was the time point for sampling. The repertoire was sequenced with immunoSEQ multiplex PCR; TCRdb's copy has only in-frame clones and lacks some. The sample lists hundreds of thousands of clones, over 75% occurring once. The sample was peripheral blood, taken in a trial of Ad26.COV2.S vaccine versus placebo. These receptor sequences come from a person aged 18 to 59 who received the Ad26.COV2.S COVID-19 vaccine or a placebo.

The gene calls are TRBV5-8 and TRBJ2-7; D gene ambiguous. The V and J ends lost 4 bases and 0 bases respectively, with 11 bases between them. The germline gives CDR1 SGHTS, CDR2 YDEGEE. The CDR3 sequence is 14 residues long. The CDR3 protein is CASSLIDTSYEQYF. CDR3 DNA sequence: TGTGCCAGCAGCCTTATAGACACCTCCTACGAGCAGTACTTC.

In this sample, this clone turned up once. J is TRBJ2-7 and V is TRBV12-3 or TRBV12-4, with D perhaps matching TRBD2 (5 bases). Trimming took 3 bases from V and 6 from J, leaving 9 bases between them. The CDR3 covers 12 residues. CDR3 protein: CASSLLDSEQYF. The DNA for the CDR3 is TGTGCCAGCAGTTTGTTGGACTCCGAGCAGTACTTC.

The CDR3 DNA reads as TGTGCCAGCAGCCGGGACAGGGCCGGTGGCTACACCTTC. Its protein product is CASSRDRAGGYTF. This chain uses TRBV6-4 with TRBJ1-2, with 9 bases that match TRBD1. The V gene end was trimmed by 6 bases and the J gene end by 7 bases; junction bases not matched to a gene: 6. Germline V gene lookup returns CDR1 MRHNA and CDR2 SNTAGT. The CDR3 extends over 13 amino acids.

The chain employs TRBV30 and TRBJ2-4; TRBD1 matches 9 bases. The junction had 10 bases not matched to a gene; V was cut back by 7 bases and J by 0 bases. This CDR3 region has 16 residues. In germline, CDR1 is GTSNPN, CDR2 SVGIG (reference sequence). The CDR3 bases are TGTGCCTACAAGGGACAGGGACAGCTAGCCAAAAACATTCAGTACTTC. Translated: CAYKGQGQLAKNIQYF.

The chain employs TRBV6-5 and TRBJ1-1; D unclear. The CDR3 is 15 amino acids. Germline lookup yields CDR1 MNHEY and CDR2 SVGAGI. Between the trimmed V and J ends, which lost 6 bases and 4 bases, there was a span of 18 bases. CDR3: CASSSPVGSVTEAFF. Here the CDR3 DNA reads TGTGCCAGCAGCTCCCCTGTGGGTAGTGTCACTGAAGCTTTCTTT.

This rearrangement joins TRBV27 to TRBJ1-4; D perhaps matches TRBD1 (6 bases). Trimming removed 6 bases from V and 8 bases from J, with 19 bases in between. This CDR3 is 15 amino acids long. In germline, CDR1 is MNHEY, CDR2 SMNVEV (reference sequence). The CDR3 DNA is TGTGCCAGCAGCCCGGGGACAATCAGAAGGGAAAAACTGTTTTTT. Its protein is CASSPGTIRREKLFF.

The rearrangement links TRBV7-8 to TRBJ1-6, with unresolved D. V dropped 1 base and J dropped 8 bases, with 6 bases sitting between them. Looked up from germline, CDR1 is SGHVS and CDR2 is FQNEAQ. The CDR3 covers 13 residues. DNA of the CDR3: TGTGCCAGCAGCTTAGTGAGGGATTCACCCCTCCACTTT. Translating gives CASSLVRDSPLHF.